The entry below describes one T cell receptor (beta chain). This sample is part of a study of preoperative IRX-2 immunotherapy in early breast cancer. Germline V gene sequence: CDR1 SGHNT, CDR2 YENEEA. The CDR3 spans 14 residues. The germline V and J ends were trimmed by 5 bases and 0 bases, with 11 bases remaining between them. Documented treatment: preoperative locoregional IRX-2 cytokine immunotherapy. This phase Ib study tested locoregional IRX-2 cytokine immunotherapy given before surgery. Repertoires were generated with immunoSEQ multiplex PCR, while TCRdb's copy carries only in-frame clones and drops some. The table lists under 25,000 clones, 85% of them singletons.

The receptor comes from a human donor with breast cancer. Specimen: lymph node tissue, collected after IRX-2 immunotherapy. The chain has TRBV11-3 and TRBJ2-7; no definite D call. CDR3 nucleotides: TGTGCCAGCAGCCTGGCTCTGGGCTCCTACGAGCAGTACTTC. Translating it yields CASSLALGSYEQYF.